This T cell receptor (beta chain) was recovered during a study of vaccination effects on CD4 cells after COVID-19. The CDR3 contains 14 residues. The V end was cut by 6 bases, the J end by 5 bases, with 16 bases between. CDR1 MNHEY and CDR2 SMNVEV come from the germline V gene (reference sequence). As to this clone: The target antigen is unknown.

CD4+ T cells specific for antigen were expanded with viral peptide pools by the ViraFEST assay before sequencing. Having been cultured for roughly 10 days, the cells underwent CD4+ T cell isolation. BNT162b2 vaccine or mRNA-1273 vaccine was given to participants in two doses. Having tested negative for nucleocapsid antibodies, the vaccine recipients showed no prior SARS-CoV-2 infection. This table comes from immunoSEQ multiplex PCR, and its TCRdb copy is limited to in-frame clones, with some not included. The data hold over 50,000 clones, with around 73% observed a single time. General study points: After vaccination, at late timepoints, clones induced by infection and by vaccine contracted markedly. Healthy vaccine recipients' vaccine-induced clones were almost all SARS-CoV-2 mono-reactive.

The TCR originated in a human donor who received a COVID-19 vaccine. The gene calls are TRBV27 and TRBJ1-1; a possible D gene is TRBD1 (5 bases). The input for sequencing was CD4+ T cells from PBMCs cultured with HCoV-229E spike peptides, taken after COVID-19 vaccination. CDR3 protein: CASRNGGVGTEAFF. CDR3 DNA: TGTGCCAGCAGGAATGGAGGGGTCGGGACTGAAGCTTTCTTT.